Presented here are 21 T cell receptor beta chains from one specimen sequenced in a study of shared clonotypes between healthy human individuals. Sequencing was performed with immunoSEQ multiplex PCR; in TCRdb, only in-frame clones are kept and a portion is missing. The sample yields a few million clones, over 85% seen once. The sequenced sample was naive CD4+ T cells sorted from blood. Indicated subset: CD45RA+ positively selected. Receptor source: a man between 18 and 35 years old in good health.

V and J are TRBV7-9 and TRBJ2-5; 9 bases match TRBD1. Unmatched junction bases numbered 6, after V lost 3 bases and J lost 4 bases. This CDR3 region has 15 residues. Germline lookup yields CDR1 SEHNR and CDR2 FQNEAQ (reference sequence). CDR3 sequence reads: CASSFGQGSGETQYF. The CDR3, as DNA: TGTGCCAGCAGCTTCGGACAGGGGAGTGGAGAGACCCAGTACTTC. Based on the CDR3 plus reference TRBV7-9 and TRBJ2-5, the full variable domain is DTGVSQNPRHKITKRGQNVTFRCDPISEHNRLYWYRQTLGQGPEFLTYFQNEAQLEKSRLLSDRFSAERPKGSFSTLEIQRTEQGDSAMYLCASSFGQGSGETQYFGPGTRLLVL.

V is TRBV28 and J is TRBJ1-5; D unclear. Germline-derived CDR1 and CDR2 are MDHEN and SYDVKM. The CDR3 spans 12 residues. The ends were cut back, 5 bases at V and 8 bases at J, with 10 bases in the middle. Here the CDR3 DNA reads TGTGCCAGCAGTCTCGGACGGGAGCCCCAGCATTTT. It yields the protein CASSLGREPQHF.

The V and J genes are TRBV20-1 and TRBJ1-3; possible D gene TRBD1, 6 bases. The V end lost 8 bases, the J end lost 5 bases, and 10 bases lay between the germline ends. Germline lookup yields CDR1 DFQATT and CDR2 SNEGSKA (reference sequence). CDR3 length: 11 residues. The CDR3 is CSFQGRNTIYF. CDR3 nucleotide sequence: TGCAGTTTCCAGGGGAGAAACACCATATATTTT.

This chain joins TRBV9 and TRBJ2-7; D may correspond to TRBD1 or TRBD2 (5 bases each). V lost 2 bases and J 0 bases, leaving 9 bases between the germline ends. Germline assignment: CDR1 SGDLS and CDR2 YYNGEE. This CDR3 is 14 amino acids long. The CDR3 sequence: CASSVGVVSYEQYF. In DNA form, the CDR3 reads TGTGCCAGCAGCGTGGGGGTGGTCTCCTACGAGCAGTACTTC.

This clone was seen once. The rearrangement links TRBV12-2 to TRBJ2-7; the table's TRBD2 call for D was not verified on the DNA. TRBV12-2 is a known pseudogene. This CDR3 is 17 amino acids long. In DNA, the CDR3 is TGTGCAAGTCGCTTAGTATCCGGGGGGAAGCCCTTCTACGAGCAGTACTTC. Translation: CASRLVSGGKPFYEQYF.

The chain links TRBV5-1 to TRBJ2-7, with 9 positions matching TRBD1. Trimming cost V 3 bases and J 1 base; bases outside gene matches: 8. The CDR3 sequence is 16 residues long. Germline values: CDR1 SGHRS, CDR2 YFSETQ. DNA of the CDR3: TGCGCCAGCAGCTCCACAGCCGGGACAGGGTCCTACGAGCAGTACTTC. It specifies CASSSTAGTGSYEQYF.

This chain uses TRBV9 with TRBJ2-2, with 7 bases matching TRBD1. Germline V gene lookup returns CDR1 SGDLS and CDR2 YYNGEE. This CDR3 has 15 amino acids. With 4 bases clipped from V and 4 bases from J, the junction kept 7 bases outside the gene matches. The CDR3 spells CASSPRQGGTGELFF. CDR3 DNA sequence: TGTGCCAGCAGCCCCCGACAGGGCGGCACCGGGGAGCTGTTTTTT.

V gene TRBV5-1 combines with J gene TRBJ2-3, with TRBD2 matching 11 bases. The CDR3 is made up of 13 amino acids. V lost 6 bases to trimming and J lost 4 bases; unmatched junction nucleotides: 1. Germline CDR1 SGHRS, CDR2 YFSETQ. The CDR3 here is CASNSGGADTQYF. The DNA for the CDR3 is TGCGCCAGCAATAGCGGGGGGGCAGATACGCAGTATTTT. Using reference TRBV5-1 and TRBJ2-3 for the parts outside the CDR3, the full variable domain is KAGVTQTPRYLIKTRGQQVTLSCSPISGHRSVSWYQQTPGQGLQFLFEYFSETQRNKGNFPGRFSGRQFSNSRSEMNVSTLELGDSALYLCASNSGGADTQYFGPGTRLTVL.

The rearrangement uses TRBV5-5 and TRBJ2-7; 13 bases match TRBD2. With 4 bases clipped from V and 2 bases from J, the junction kept 3 bases outside the gene matches. The germline V gene has CDR1 SGHKS and CDR2 YYEKEE (reference sequence). The CDR3 contains 15 residues. The CDR3, as DNA: TGTGCCAGCAGCGAGGGACTAGCGGGAACCTACGAGCAGTACTTC. Translating gives CASSEGLAGTYEQYF.

The V call is TRBV18, the J call TRBJ2-3; D call uncertain. Looked up from germline, CDR1 is KGHSH and CDR2 is LQKENI. The CDR3 sequence is 16 residues long. V lost 5 bases, J lost 2 bases, and 17 bases lay in between. The chain's CDR3 is CASSALPVVSTDTQYF. CDR3 bases: TGTGCCAGCTCAGCTCTCCCAGTAGTCTCCACAGATACGCAGTATTTT.

CDR3 in DNA: TGCGCCAGCACCCGCCTTGGGGCGAGAGATGAGCAGTTCTTC. It is translated as CASTRLGARDEQFF. The V call is TRBV4-1, the J call TRBJ2-1; possible D gene TRBD1, 5 bases. Trimming shortened V by 7 bases and J by 8 bases, and 18 bases separated the two germline ends. The CDR3 runs to 14 residues. Looked up from germline, CDR1 is MGHRA and CDR2 is YSYEKL.

The gene calls are TRBV4-1 and TRBJ1-2, with a weak D call TRBD1 (5 bases). Germline V CDR1 and CDR2: MGHRA, YSYEKL. V shed 3 bases and J shed 4 bases, with 12 bases lying between them. The CDR3 runs to 14 residues. CDR3 bases: TGCGCCAGCAGCCAGACAGAACTTAGCTATGGCTACACCTTC. This codes for CASSQTELSYGYTF.

The chain uses TRBV2 and TRBJ1-5; no firm D call. The CDR3 is made up of 15 amino acids. The germline CDR1 and CDR2 sequences are SNHLY and FYNNEI. Between the trimmed V and J ends, which lost 7 bases and 4 bases, there was a span of 17 bases. Here the CDR3 reads CASTLGPAGNQPQHF. CDR3 nucleotides: TGTGCCAGCACCCTAGGGCCGGCGGGAAATCAGCCCCAGCATTTT. Using reference TRBV2 and TRBJ1-5 for the parts outside the CDR3, the full variable domain is EPEVTQTPSHQVTQMGQEVILRCVPISNHLYFYWYRQILGQKVEFLVSFYNNEISEKSEIFDDQFSVERPDGSNFTLKIRSTKLEDSAMYFCASTLGPAGNQPQHFGDGTRLSIL.

The chain links TRBV18 to TRBJ2-1; tentative D call: TRBD1 (6 bases). Germline lookup yields CDR1 KGHSH and CDR2 LQKENI. CDR3 length: 15 amino acids. V was shortened by 6 bases and J by 0 bases, with 12 bases between the two germline ends. CDR3 region: CASSPGATSYNEQFF. The DNA for the CDR3 is TGTGCCAGCTCCCCAGGGGCGACCTCCTACAATGAGCAGTTCTTC. Combining the CDR3 with reference TRBV18 and TRBJ2-1 gives the whole variable domain NAGVMQNPRHLVRRRGQEARLRCSPMKGHSHVYWYRQLPEEGLKFMVYLQKENIIDESGMPKERFSAEFPKEGPSILRIQQVVRGDSAAYFCASSPGATSYNEQFFGPGTRLTVL.

This clone was seen only once. This chain connects TRBV14 to TRBJ2-7; D ambiguous. Per germline, CDR1 SGHDN and CDR2 FVKESK. The CDR3 has 14 residues. Trimming removed 4 bases at V and 0 bases at J, with 10 bases between. Here the CDR3 reads CASSLSGNSYEQYF. As DNA, the CDR3 is TGTGCCAGCAGCCTATCTGGCAACTCCTACGAGCAGTACTTC.

The V gene is TRBV6-1, the J gene TRBJ2-7; 8 bases map to TRBD1. This CDR3 has 14 amino acids. Per germline, CDR1 MNHNS and CDR2 SASEGT. The V and J ends lost 7 bases and 0 bases, in that order; junction bases with no gene match: 5. The CDR3 nucleotides are TGTGCCAGCAAGGCAGGGGGCGGCTCCTACGAGCAGTACTTC. This translates into CASKAGGGSYEQYF.

The rearrangement links TRBV5-4 to TRBJ2-7, with D possibly TRBD2 on 5 matching bases. Germline values: CDR1 SGHNT, CDR2 YYREEE (reference sequence). The V end lost 2 bases, the J end lost 0 bases, and 12 bases lay between the germline ends. The CDR3 totals 15 residues. DNA of the CDR3: TGTGCCAGCAGCTTTGGGTTGACTACCTCCTACGAGCAGTACTTC. It encodes CASSFGLTTSYEQYF.

The chain joins TRBV9 to TRBJ2-7, with TRBD2 matching 9 bases. Germline CDR1 and CDR2: SGDLS and YYNGEE. Trimming at V came to 3 bases and at J to 5 bases, leaving 12 bases not matched to a gene. CDR3 size: 16 residues. CDR3 nucleotide sequence: TGTGCCAGCAGCGCGACAGTAGCGGGAGATCGTGACGAGCAGTACTTC. Protein product: CASSATVAGDRDEQYF.

The rearrangement uses TRBV9 and TRBJ2-2, with 7 bases that match TRBD1. Germline-derived CDR1 and CDR2 are SGDLS and YYNGEE. This CDR3 contains 13 residues. J gave up 10 bases and V 2 bases, and 5 bases lay outside the gene matches. The CDR3 is CASSVNRGAELFF. The CDR3 DNA is TGTGCCAGCAGCGTGAACAGGGGTGCGGAGCTGTTTTTT.

This chain joins TRBV18 and TRBJ2-5, with 9 bases fitting TRBD2. The CDR3 totals 16 residues. Germline V gives CDR1 KGHSH, CDR2 LQKENI. The trim removed 3 bases at V and 5 bases at J, leaving 10 bases unmatched. Written as DNA, the CDR3 is TGTGCCAGCTCACCCCCAAAGGGACTAGCTGAGGAGACCCAGTACTTC. This translates into CASSPPKGLAEETQYF.

The chain is built from TRBV5-4 and TRBJ1-3; D gene ambiguous. CDR1 is SGHNT and CDR2 is YYREEE in the germline V gene (reference sequence). The length of the CDR3 is 13 residues. V lost 5 bases and J 5 bases, leaving 11 bases between the germline ends. The CDR3 DNA follows: TGTGCCAGCAGTGCCCAATCCAGAAACACCATATATTTT. This gives the protein CASSAQSRNTIYF. The full variable domain, in which reference TRBV5-4 and TRBJ1-3 provide the parts outside the CDR3, is ETGVTQSPTHLIKTRGQQVTLRCSSQSGHNTVSWYQQALGQGPQFIFQYYREEENGRGNFPPRFSGLQFPNYSSELNVNALELDDSALYLCASSAQSRNTIYFGEGSWLTVV.